The 28 T cell receptor beta chains given below trace back to one sample, sequenced in a study of T cells in localized non-small cell lung cancer. Using immunoSEQ multiplex PCR, the repertoire was profiled, and TCRdb retains in-frame clones only, with some absent. Among about 36,000 clones listed, around 85% were seen once. The source material was peripheral blood, sampled before any cancer treatment. All receptors come from a woman aged 40-69 years with stage I lung adenocarcinoma.

V gene TRBV6-1 combines with J gene TRBJ1-3, with D perhaps TRBD1 (5 bases). Trimming removed 7 bases at V and 2 bases at J, with 12 bases between. The CDR3 is 14 residues long. The germline V gene has CDR1 MNHNS and CDR2 SASEGT. DNA for the CDR3: TGTGCCAGCATCACGGGAGGGGCTGGAAACACCATATATTTT. Protein sequence: CASITGGAGNTIYF.

V is TRBV5-1 and J is TRBJ1-5; D is unresolved. Trimming took 2 bases from V and 7 from J, leaving 10 bases between them. Germline V CDR1 and CDR2: SGHRS, YFSETQ. This CDR3 region has 13 residues. The CDR3 here is CASSFGDRQPQHF. DNA of the CDR3: TGCGCCAGCAGCTTCGGGGATCGGCAGCCCCAGCATTTT.

The gene calls are TRBV2 and TRBJ1-6; 8 bases map to TRBD1. Germline CDR1 reads SNHLY; CDR2 reads FYNNEI. This CDR3 contains 16 residues. The V segment lost 3 bases and the J segment 7 bases; nucleotides outside the gene matches: 8. In nucleotides, the CDR3 is TGTGCCAGCAGTGACCCCGACAGGGGTGGGAATTCACCCCTCCACTTT. This sequence encodes CASSDPDRGGNSPLHF.

This chain connects TRBV21-1 to TRBJ1-1. TRBV21-1 corresponds to a pseudogene. The CDR3 runs to 14 residues. CDR3 region: CASSNRALNTEAFF. In DNA form, the CDR3 reads TGTGCCAGCAGCAATAGGGCCTTGAACACTGAAGCTTTCTTT.

The chain is built from TRBV7-2 and TRBJ2-1; 10 nucleotides agree with TRBD1. Germline CDR1 is SGHTA and CDR2 is FQGNSA. The CDR3 runs to 15 residues. V lost 5 bases to trimming and J lost 7 bases; unmatched junction nucleotides: 8. This CDR3 is CASSAYPGQGNEQFF. In DNA, the CDR3 is TGTGCCAGCAGCGCATACCCGGGACAGGGGAATGAGCAGTTCTTC.

The chain recombines TRBV30 with TRBJ1-1; D is unclear. The CDR3 consists of 14 residues. CDR1 and CDR2 from the germline V gene are GTSNPN and SVGIG (reference sequence). V lost 5 bases and J lost 1, with 14 bases in between. CDR3 protein: CAWESGRPNTEAFF. The CDR3, as DNA: TGTGCCTGGGAAAGTGGACGGCCGAACACTGAAGCTTTCTTT.

The chain uses TRBV5-1 and TRBJ1-6; 9 bases line up with TRBD1. Germline V CDR1 and CDR2: SGHRS, YFSETQ. The CDR3 has 15 amino acids. J gave up 10 bases and V 0 bases, and 5 bases lay outside the gene matches. The CDR3 DNA follows: TGCGCCAGCAGCTTGGCGGGACAGGGTTACTCACCCCTCCACTTT. This translates into CASSLAGQGYSPLHF. Full variable domain (missing parts from reference TRBV5-1 and TRBJ1-6): KAGVTQTPRYLIKTRGQQVTLSCSPISGHRSVSWYQQTPGQGLQFLFEYFSETQRNKGNFPGRFSGRQFSNSRSEMNVSTLELGDSALYLCASSLAGQGYSPLHFGNGTRLTVT.

This clone has only one observation. V gene TRBV7-8 combines with J gene TRBJ2-5; TRBD2 matches at 11 bases. CDR1 SGHVS and CDR2 FQNEAQ come from the germline V gene. The CDR3 is made up of 18 amino acids. Losses at the gene ends were 5 bases for V and 0 bases for J; bases not matched to a gene: 11. The CDR3 reads CASSRSASGGQYQETQYF. CDR3 nucleotide sequence: TGTGCCAGCAGCCGGTCGGCTAGCGGGGGGCAGTACCAAGAGACCCAGTACTTC.

The V gene is TRBV5-1, the J gene TRBJ2-4; 8 bases line up with TRBD2. CDR1 SGHRS and CDR2 YFSETQ come from the germline V gene. The trim removed 0 bases at V and 6 bases at J, leaving 11 bases unmatched. The length of the CDR3 is 17 residues. In DNA form, the CDR3 reads TGCGCCAGCAGCTTGGTGCCCGGGGGGGCCCATGGAAACATTCAGTACTTC. Residues: CASSLVPGGAHGNIQYF.

V and J are TRBV11-2 and TRBJ2-1; 8 positions match TRBD1. Losses at the gene ends were 1 base for V and 6 bases for J; bases not matched to a gene: 5. The CDR3 spans 15 residues. Per the germline V gene, CDR1 is SGHAT and CDR2 is FQNNGV. The CDR3 coding sequence is TGTGCCAGCAGCTTAGCGACAGGGGTGGCCAATGAGCAGTTCTTC. Protein: CASSLATGVANEQFF. Combining the CDR3 with reference TRBV11-2 and TRBJ2-1 gives the whole variable domain EAGVAQSPRYKIIEKRQSVAFWCNPISGHATLYWYQQILGQGPKLLIQFQNNGVVDDSQLPKDRFSAERLKGVDSTLKIQPAKLEDSAVYLCASSLATGVANEQFFGPGTRLTVL.

This chain connects TRBV5-4 to TRBJ1-1; TRBD1 might be the D (5 bases). Trimming stripped 7 bases from V and 2 bases from J, with 15 bases between. Germline V gives CDR1 SGHNT, CDR2 YYREEE (reference sequence). The CDR3 loop spans 14 amino acids. The DNA for the CDR3 is TGTGCCAGCTCGTTTGGGGGGGGAAACACTGAAGCTTTCTTT. As protein: CASSFGGGNTEAFF. Drawing the rest from reference TRBV5-4 and TRBJ1-1, the complete variable domain is ETGVTQSPTHLIKTRGQQVTLRCSSQSGHNTVSWYQQALGQGPQFIFQYYREEENGRGNFPPRFSGLQFPNYSSELNVNALELDDSALYLCASSFGGGNTEAFFGQGTRLTVV.

This chain uses TRBV7-3 with TRBJ2-5; 10 nucleotides agree with TRBD2. Germline lookup yields CDR1 SGHTA and CDR2 FQGTGA. V shed 1 base and J 2 bases; nucleotides not matched to a gene: 1. This CDR3 comprises 15 residues. The CDR3 reads CASSLNSGGQETQYF. CDR3 sequence (DNA): TGTGCCAGCAGCTTAAATAGCGGGGGGCAAGAGACCCAGTACTTC.

The genes are TRBV13 and TRBJ1-2; 7 bases agree with TRBD1. After removal of 5 bases from V and 8 bases from J, the junction contained 5 bases not matched to a gene. Germline V gives CDR1 PRHDT, CDR2 FYEKMQ (reference sequence). This CDR3 spans 12 amino acids. The CDR3 protein is CASSETGEGYTF. In nucleotides, the CDR3 is TGTGCCAGCAGCGAAACAGGGGAAGGCTACACCTTC.

V usage is TRBV4-1 and J usage is TRBJ2-7; 10 nucleotides match TRBD2. The CDR3 is 15 amino acids. Germline lookup yields CDR1 MGHRA and CDR2 YSYEKL. J was trimmed by 2 bases and V by 1 base; bases with no gene match: 2. The CDR3 protein is CASSQVLAGTYEQYF. The CDR3 nucleotides are TGCGCCAGCAGCCAAGTACTAGCGGGGACCTACGAGCAGTACTTC.

This chain connects TRBV29-1 to TRBJ1-2; D gene ambiguous. Germline V lookup: CDR1 SQVTM, CDR2 ANQGSEA. V lost 1 base and J lost 3, with 15 bases in between. The length of the CDR3 is 15 residues. The DNA for the CDR3 is TGCAGCGTTGAAGCTCTAGGGTTATTGGACTATGGCTACACCTTC. This codes for CSVEALGLLDYGYTF.

The rearrangement links TRBV18 to TRBJ1-2, with D possibly TRBD1 on 5 matching bases. The germline CDR1 and CDR2 sequences are KGHSH and LQKENI. V lost 1 base, J lost 0 bases, and 15 bases lay in between. This CDR3 spans 17 amino acids. The CDR3 sequence: CASSPRFGGGANYGYTF. The CDR3 bases are TGTGCCAGCTCACCACGATTTGGCGGGGGAGCTAACTATGGCTACACCTTC. Combining the CDR3 with reference TRBV18 and TRBJ1-2 gives the whole variable domain NAGVMQNPRHLVRRRGQEARLRCSPMKGHSHVYWYRQLPEEGLKFMVYLQKENIIDESGMPKERFSAEFPKEGPSILRIQQVVRGDSAAYFCASSPRFGGGANYGYTFGSGTRLTVV.

The chain uses TRBV2 and TRBJ2-5, with D perhaps TRBD1 (7 bases). The last part of the DNA fits TRBJ2-7 better; the J call may be wrong. Germline V gene data show CDR1 as SNHLY and CDR2 as FYNNEI. The CDR3 runs 17 residues. CDR3: CASSEMVRGASPYEQYF. The CDR3 coding sequence is TGTGCCAGCAGTGAAATGGTCAGGGGGGCGTCTCCCTACGAGCAGTACTTC.

The gene calls are TRBV4-3 and TRBJ2-3; D gene uncertain. The CDR3 length is 14 residues. CDR1 LGHNA and CDR2 YSLEER come from the germline V gene. The V and J ends lost 4 bases and 1 base respectively, with 9 bases between them. The CDR3 sequence is CASSLDLGTDTQYF. Written as DNA, the CDR3 is TGCGCCAGCAGCCTCGATCTAGGCACAGATACGCAGTATTTT.

The table lists this clone with a count of one. The CDR3 bases are TGTGCCAGCAGTGAAGTTGGAGGGCAGGGTCGGACCCAGTACTTC. It specifies CASSEVGGQGRTQYF. The V call is TRBV6-1, the J call TRBJ2-5; tentatively, D is TRBD2 (6 bases). The CDR3 length is 15 residues. V shed 1 base and J shed 7 bases, with 16 bases lying between them. Germline loops: CDR1 MNHNS, CDR2 SASEGT.

The rearrangement joins TRBV2 to TRBJ1-3; weak D call: TRBD1 (6 bases). CDR1 is SNHLY, CDR2 FYNNEI, per germline. V was clipped by 7 bases and J by 2 bases, with 9 bases between them. The length of the CDR3 is 13 residues. This CDR3 is CASNRAPGNTIYF. The CDR3 coding sequence is TGTGCCAGCAACAGGGCTCCTGGAAACACCATATATTTT.

The rearrangement uses TRBV19 and TRBJ1-5; 8 nucleotides match TRBD1. This CDR3 spans 13 amino acids. The germline CDR1 and CDR2 sequences are LNHDA and SQIVND (reference sequence). V gave up 5 bases and J gave up 6 bases; unmatched junction bases: 3. CDR3 nucleotides: TGTGCCAGTAGTGCAGGGGGCTTTCAGCCCCAGCATTTT. Its translation is CASSAGGFQPQHF. Together with reference TRBV19 and TRBJ1-5, the CDR3 gives the full variable domain: DGGITQSPKYLFRKEGQNVTLSCEQNLNHDAMYWYRQDPGQGLRLIYYSQIVNDFQKGDIAEGYSVSREKKESFPLTVTSAQKNPTAFYLCASSAGGFQPQHFGDGTRLSIL.

This clone is a singleton in its sample. The gene calls are TRBV5-1 and TRBJ2-3; D unclear. Germline lookup yields CDR1 SGHRS and CDR2 YFSETQ. This CDR3 is 11 amino acids long. The germline V and J ends were trimmed by 7 bases and 2 bases, with 5 bases remaining between them. Written as DNA, the CDR3 is TGCGCCAGCTGGAACACAGATACGCAGTATTTT. This gives the protein CASWNTDTQYF.

J is TRBJ2-3 and V is TRBV7-6; perhaps TRBD2 as D (6 bases). CDR3 size: 17 residues. V was pared by 2 bases and J by 9 bases, with 24 bases between. Germline V gives CDR1 SGHVS, CDR2 FNYEAQ. The CDR3 is CASSLRPGVTLGGTQYF. The CDR3 nucleotides are TGTGCCAGCAGCTTACGACCCGGGGTAACACTAGGAGGGACGCAGTATTTT.

J is TRBJ2-2 and V is TRBV5-4; possible D gene TRBD1, 5 bases. Trimming stripped 0 bases from V and 3 bases from J, with 9 bases between. There are 15 residues in the CDR3. The V gene's germline CDR1 is SGHNT and CDR2 YYREEE (reference sequence). For the CDR3, the DNA is TGTGCCAGCAGCTTGGATACAGGCGACACCGGGGAGCTGTTTTTT. This encodes CASSLDTGDTGELFF.

This clone appeared a few times. Here the CDR3 DNA reads TGTGCCAGCAGTGGTCTAAACAGATTCAATGAGCAGTTCTTC. Its protein product is CASSGLNRFNEQFF. The V gene is TRBV6-1, the J gene TRBJ2-1; D gene uncertain. The V gene's germline CDR1 is MNHNS and CDR2 SASEGT. The CDR3 sequence is 14 residues long. V lost 4 bases and J lost 6, with 13 bases in between.

The chain combines TRBV18 with TRBJ2-2; D gene unclear. This CDR3 has 14 amino acids. Germline loops: CDR1 KGHSH, CDR2 LQKENI. Trimming left V 3 bases short and J 5 bases short, with 10 bases between. This chain's CDR3 is CASSPYEGTGELFF. The CDR3 bases are TGTGCCAGCTCACCTTATGAAGGTACCGGGGAGCTGTTTTTT.

This rearrangement joins TRBV7-2 to TRBJ1-5, with 8 bases matching TRBD1. This CDR3 has 15 amino acids. Losses at the gene ends were 4 bases for V and 3 bases for J; bases not matched to a gene: 5. The germline V gene encodes CDR1 SGHTA and CDR2 FQGNSA. CDR3 region: CASSYTGGNNQPQHF. CDR3 DNA sequence: TGTGCCAGCAGCTATACAGGGGGGAACAATCAGCCCCAGCATTTT.

V and J are TRBV6-5 and TRBJ1-2, with 7 bases lining up with TRBD1. The CDR3 loop spans 13 amino acids. V trimming: 5 bases; J trimming: 2 bases; junction bases outside the gene matches: 2. The germline V gene has CDR1 MNHEY and CDR2 SVGAGI. The CDR3 sequence is CASSVTGNYGYTF. CDR3 nucleotide sequence: TGTGCCAGCAGTGTGACAGGGAACTATGGCTACACCTTC.